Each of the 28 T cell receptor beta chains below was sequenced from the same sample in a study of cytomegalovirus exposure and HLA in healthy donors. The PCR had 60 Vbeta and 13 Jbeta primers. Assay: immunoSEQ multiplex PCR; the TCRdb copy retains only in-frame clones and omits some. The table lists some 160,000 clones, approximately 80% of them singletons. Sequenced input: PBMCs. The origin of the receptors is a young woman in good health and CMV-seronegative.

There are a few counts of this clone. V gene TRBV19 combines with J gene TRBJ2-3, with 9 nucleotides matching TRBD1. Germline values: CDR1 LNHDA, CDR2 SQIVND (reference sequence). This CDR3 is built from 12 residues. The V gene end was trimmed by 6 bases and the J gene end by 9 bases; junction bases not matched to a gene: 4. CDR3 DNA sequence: TGTGCCAGTAGCCGGGACAGGGCAACGCAGTATTTT. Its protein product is CASSRDRATQYF.

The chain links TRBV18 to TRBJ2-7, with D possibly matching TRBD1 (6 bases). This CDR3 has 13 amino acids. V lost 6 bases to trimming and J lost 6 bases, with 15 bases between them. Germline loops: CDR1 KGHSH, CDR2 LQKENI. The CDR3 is CASSAGLQGEQYF. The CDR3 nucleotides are TGTGCCAGCTCCGCCGGATTACAGGGCGAGCAGTACTTC.

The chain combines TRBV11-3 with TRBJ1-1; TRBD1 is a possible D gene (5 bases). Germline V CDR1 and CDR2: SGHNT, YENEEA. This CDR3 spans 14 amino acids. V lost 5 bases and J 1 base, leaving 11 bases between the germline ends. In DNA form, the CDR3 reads TGTGCCAGCAGCCTTCGACAGTCGAACACTGAAGCTTTCTTT. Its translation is CASSLRQSNTEAFF.

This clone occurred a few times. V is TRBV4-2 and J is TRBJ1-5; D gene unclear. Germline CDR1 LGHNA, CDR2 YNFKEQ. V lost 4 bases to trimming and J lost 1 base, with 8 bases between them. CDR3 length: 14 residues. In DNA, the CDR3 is TGTGCCAGCAGCCTAATACAAAGCAATCAGCCCCAGCATTTT. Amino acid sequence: CASSLIQSNQPQHF.

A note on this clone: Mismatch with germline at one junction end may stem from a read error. The CDR3 sequence: CASSILSGNYGHTF. CDR3 nucleotide sequence: TGTGCCAGTAGTATATTAAGCGGGAACTATGGCCACACCTTC. The V call is TRBV19, the J call TRBJ1-2; D remains unclear. The germline CDR1 and CDR2 sequences are LNHDA and SQIVND (reference sequence). The CDR3 spans 14 residues.

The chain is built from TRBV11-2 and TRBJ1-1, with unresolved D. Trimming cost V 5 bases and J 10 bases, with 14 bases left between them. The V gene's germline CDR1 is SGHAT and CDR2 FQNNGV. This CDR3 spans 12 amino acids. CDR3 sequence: CASSHTSGVAFF. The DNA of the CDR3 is TGTGCCAGCAGCCATACGTCCGGGGTAGCTTTCTTT.

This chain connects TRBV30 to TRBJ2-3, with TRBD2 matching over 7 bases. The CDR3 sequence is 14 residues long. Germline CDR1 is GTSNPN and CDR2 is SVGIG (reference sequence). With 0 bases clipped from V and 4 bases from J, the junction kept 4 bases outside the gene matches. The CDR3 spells CAWSVRRGADTQYF. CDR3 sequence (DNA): TGTGCCTGGAGTGTACGACGGGGGGCAGATACGCAGTATTTT.

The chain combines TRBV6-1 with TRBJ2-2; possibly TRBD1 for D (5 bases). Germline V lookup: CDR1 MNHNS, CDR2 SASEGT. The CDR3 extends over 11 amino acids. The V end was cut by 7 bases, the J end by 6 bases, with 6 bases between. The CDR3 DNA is TGTGCCAGCAAGGGGTCCGGGGAGCTGTTTTTT. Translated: CASKGSGELFF.

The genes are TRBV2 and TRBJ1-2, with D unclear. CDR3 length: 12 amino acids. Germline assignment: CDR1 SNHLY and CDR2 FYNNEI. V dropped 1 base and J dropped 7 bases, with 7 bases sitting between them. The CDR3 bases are TGTGCCAGCAGTGAAGGGTCAGGTGGCTACACCTTC. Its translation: CASSEGSGGYTF.

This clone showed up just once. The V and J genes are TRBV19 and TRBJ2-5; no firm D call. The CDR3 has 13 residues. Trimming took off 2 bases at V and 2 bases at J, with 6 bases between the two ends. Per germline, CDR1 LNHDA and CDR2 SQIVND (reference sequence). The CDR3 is CASSIILQETQYF. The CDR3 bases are TGTGCCAGTAGTATAATCCTTCAAGAGACCCAGTACTTC.

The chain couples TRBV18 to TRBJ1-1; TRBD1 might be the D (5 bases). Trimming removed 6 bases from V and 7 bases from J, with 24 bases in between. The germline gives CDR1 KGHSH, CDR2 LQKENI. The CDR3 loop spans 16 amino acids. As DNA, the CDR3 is TGTGCCAGCTCCCCTACCATCGGTTCAGGGATAAATGAAGCTTTCTTT. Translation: CASSPTIGSGINEAFF.

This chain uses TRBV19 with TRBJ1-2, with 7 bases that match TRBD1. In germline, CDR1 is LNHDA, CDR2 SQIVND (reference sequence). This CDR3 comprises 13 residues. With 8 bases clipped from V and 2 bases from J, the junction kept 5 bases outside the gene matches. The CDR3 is CASGTAQNYGYTF. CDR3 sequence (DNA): TGTGCCAGTGGGACAGCCCAGAACTATGGCTACACCTTC.

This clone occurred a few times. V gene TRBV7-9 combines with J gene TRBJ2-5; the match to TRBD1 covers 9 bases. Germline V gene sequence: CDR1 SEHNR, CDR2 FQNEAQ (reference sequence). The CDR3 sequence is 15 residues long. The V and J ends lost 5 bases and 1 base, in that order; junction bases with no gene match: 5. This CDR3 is CASSPGQGSQETQYF. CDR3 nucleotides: TGTGCCAGCAGCCCGGGACAGGGCAGCCAAGAGACCCAGTACTTC.

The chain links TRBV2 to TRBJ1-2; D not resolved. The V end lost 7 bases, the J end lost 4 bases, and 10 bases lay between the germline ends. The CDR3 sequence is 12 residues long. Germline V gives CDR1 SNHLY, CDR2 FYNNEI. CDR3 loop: CASTGVGYGYTF. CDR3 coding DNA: TGTGCCAGCACCGGGGTAGGCTATGGCTACACCTTC.

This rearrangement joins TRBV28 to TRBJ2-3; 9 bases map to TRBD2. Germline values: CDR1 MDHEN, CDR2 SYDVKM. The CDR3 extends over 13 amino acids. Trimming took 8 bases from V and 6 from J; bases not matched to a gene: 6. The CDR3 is CASCIAGVDTQYF. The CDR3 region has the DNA TGTGCCAGCTGTATAGCGGGGGTGGATACGCAGTATTTT.

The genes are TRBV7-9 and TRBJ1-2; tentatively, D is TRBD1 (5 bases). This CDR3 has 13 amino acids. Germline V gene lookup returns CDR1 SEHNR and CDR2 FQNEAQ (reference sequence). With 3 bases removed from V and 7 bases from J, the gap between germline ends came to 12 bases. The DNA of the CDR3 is TGTGCCAGCAGCTTTGGGGCAGTGGGTGGCTACACCTTC. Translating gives CASSFGAVGGYTF.

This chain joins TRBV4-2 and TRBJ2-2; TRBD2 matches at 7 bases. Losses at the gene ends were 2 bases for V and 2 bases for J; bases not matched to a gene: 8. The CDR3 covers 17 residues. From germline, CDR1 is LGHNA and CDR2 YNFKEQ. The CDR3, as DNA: TGTGCCAGCAGCCAAAGATCGGGGGGATATAACACCGGGGAGCTGTTTTTT. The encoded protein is CASSQRSGGYNTGELFF.

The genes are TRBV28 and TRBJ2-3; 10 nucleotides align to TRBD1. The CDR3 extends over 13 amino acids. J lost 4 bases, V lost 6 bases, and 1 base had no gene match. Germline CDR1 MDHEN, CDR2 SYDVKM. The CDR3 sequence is CASRGTGADTQYF. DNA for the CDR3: TGTGCCAGCAGGGGGACAGGGGCAGATACGCAGTATTTT.

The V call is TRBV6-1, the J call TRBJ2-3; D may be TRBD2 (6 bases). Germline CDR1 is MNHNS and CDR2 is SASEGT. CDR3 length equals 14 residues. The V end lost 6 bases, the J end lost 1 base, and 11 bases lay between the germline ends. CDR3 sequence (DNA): TGTGCCAGCAGGGAGGGGACGGGCACAGATACGCAGTATTTT. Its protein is CASREGTGTDTQYF.

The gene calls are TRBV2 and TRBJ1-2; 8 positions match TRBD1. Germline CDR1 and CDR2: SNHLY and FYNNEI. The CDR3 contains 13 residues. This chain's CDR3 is CARSRQGRNGYTF. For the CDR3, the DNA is TGTGCAAGAAGTAGACAGGGGAGAAATGGCTACACCTTC. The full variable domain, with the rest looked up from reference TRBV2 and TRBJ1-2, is EPEVTQTPSHQVTQMGQEVILRCVPISNHLYFYWYRQILGQKVEFLVSFYNNEISEKSEIFDDQFSVERPDGSNFTLKIRSTKLEDSAMYFCARSRQGRNGYTFGSGTRLTVV.

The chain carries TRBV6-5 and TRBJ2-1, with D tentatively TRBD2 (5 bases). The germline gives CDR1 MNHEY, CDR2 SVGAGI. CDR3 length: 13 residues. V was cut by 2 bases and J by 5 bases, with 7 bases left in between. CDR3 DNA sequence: TGTGCCAGCAGTTACCTCGGGGACAATGAGCAGTTCTTC. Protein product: CASSYLGDNEQFF.

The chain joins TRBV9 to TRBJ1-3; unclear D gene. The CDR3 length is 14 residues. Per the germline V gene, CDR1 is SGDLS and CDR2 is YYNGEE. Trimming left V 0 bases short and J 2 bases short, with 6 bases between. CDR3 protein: CASSVGSAGNTIYF. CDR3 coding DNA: TGTGCCAGCAGCGTAGGAAGCGCTGGAAACACCATATATTTT.

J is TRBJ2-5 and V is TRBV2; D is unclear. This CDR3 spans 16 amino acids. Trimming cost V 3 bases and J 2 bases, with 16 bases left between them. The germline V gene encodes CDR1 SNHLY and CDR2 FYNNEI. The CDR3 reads CASSEAASRRQETQYF. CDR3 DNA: TGTGCCAGCAGTGAGGCGGCTAGTAGGCGGCAAGAGACCCAGTACTTC.

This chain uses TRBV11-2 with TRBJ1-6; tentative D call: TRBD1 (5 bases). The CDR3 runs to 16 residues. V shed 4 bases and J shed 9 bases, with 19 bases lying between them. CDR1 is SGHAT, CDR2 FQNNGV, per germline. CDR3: CASSSLARVTGSPLHF. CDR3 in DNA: TGTGCCAGCAGCTCGTTAGCCCGGGTCACAGGTTCACCCCTCCACTTT. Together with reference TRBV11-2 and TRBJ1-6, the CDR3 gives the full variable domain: EAGVAQSPRYKIIEKRQSVAFWCNPISGHATLYWYQQILGQGPKLLIQFQNNGVVDDSQLPKDRFSAERLKGVDSTLKIQPAKLEDSAVYLCASSSLARVTGSPLHFGNGTRLTVT.

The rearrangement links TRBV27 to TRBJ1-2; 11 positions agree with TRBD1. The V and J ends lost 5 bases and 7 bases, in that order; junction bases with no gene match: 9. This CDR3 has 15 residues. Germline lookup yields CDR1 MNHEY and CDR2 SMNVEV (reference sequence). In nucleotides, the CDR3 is TGTGCCAGCAGTCAGACGGGACAGGGGGTGATTGGCTACACCTTC. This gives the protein CASSQTGQGVIGYTF.

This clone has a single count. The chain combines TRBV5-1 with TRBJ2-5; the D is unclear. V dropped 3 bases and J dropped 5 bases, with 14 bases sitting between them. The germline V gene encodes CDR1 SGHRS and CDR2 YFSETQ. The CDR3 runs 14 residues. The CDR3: CASSSGGAWETQYF. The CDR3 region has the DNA TGCGCCAGCAGCTCGGGTGGTGCATGGGAGACCCAGTACTTC. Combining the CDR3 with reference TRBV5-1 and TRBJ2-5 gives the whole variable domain KAGVTQTPRYLIKTRGQQVTLSCSPISGHRSVSWYQQTPGQGLQFLFEYFSETQRNKGNFPGRFSGRQFSNSRSEMNVSTLELGDSALYLCASSSGGAWETQYFGPGTRLLVL.

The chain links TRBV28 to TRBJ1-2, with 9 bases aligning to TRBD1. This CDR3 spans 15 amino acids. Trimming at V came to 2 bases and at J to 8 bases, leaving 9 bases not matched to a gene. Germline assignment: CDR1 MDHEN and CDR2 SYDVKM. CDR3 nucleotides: TGTGCCAGCAGTTTACCCTCGGGACAGGGTATGGGCTACACCTTC. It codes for CASSLPSGQGMGYTF.

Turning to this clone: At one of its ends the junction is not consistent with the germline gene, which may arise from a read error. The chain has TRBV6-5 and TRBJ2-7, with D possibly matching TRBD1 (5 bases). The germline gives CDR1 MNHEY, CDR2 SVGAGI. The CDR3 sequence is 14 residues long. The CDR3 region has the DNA TGTGTCAGCAGCAGGGTTTCAGGTCGCTACGAGCAGTACTTC. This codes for CVSSRVSGRYEQYF.